These 25 T cell receptor beta chains share one sample of origin, sequenced in a study of blood T cell repertoires in COVID-19. Some clones are missing from TCRdb's copy, which holds only in-frame ones; the method was immunoSEQ multiplex PCR. Of a few hundred thousand clones detected, 80% to 90% appear once; the ten largest clones hold 0.95% to 1.5%. Material: peripheral blood. The receptors come from a man aged 35 to 55 with acute or convalescent COVID-19.

V is TRBV6-2 or TRBV6-3 and J is TRBJ1-5; weak D call: TRBD1 (6 bases). Looked up from germline, CDR1 is MNHEY and CDR2 is SVGEGT. This CDR3 is 17 amino acids long. The V end lost 0 bases, the J end lost 4 bases, and 16 bases lay between the germline ends. As DNA, the CDR3 is TGTGCCAGCAGTTACTCCCGGTCAGGGGTCGGGAATCAGCCCCAGCATTTT. Translated: CASSYSRSGVGNQPQHF.

The chain combines TRBV5-1 with TRBJ1-1, with D perhaps matching TRBD1 (6 bases). Trimming shortened V by 1 base and J by 4 bases, and 11 bases separated the two germline ends. The CDR3 loop spans 14 amino acids. The V gene's germline CDR1 is SGHRS and CDR2 YFSETQ. CDR3 nucleotide sequence: TGCGCCAGCAGCTTGAGTGTGGGGGCCACTGAAGCTTTCTTT. This encodes CASSLSVGATEAFF.

The chain's CDR3 is CASEVTGGNQPQHF. The CDR3 bases are TGTGCCAGTGAGGTAACCGGGGGAAATCAGCCCCAGCATTTT. The chain has TRBV19 and TRBJ1-5, with D maybe TRBD1 (5 bases). The V end lost 8 bases, the J end lost 4 bases, and 15 bases lay between the germline ends. Germline V gene sequence: CDR1 LNHDA, CDR2 SQIVND (reference sequence). There are 14 residues in the CDR3.

This clone was picked up one time. The chain has TRBV27 and TRBJ1-1; D not certain. The CDR3 sequence is 13 residues long. CDR1 is MNHEY and CDR2 is SMNVEV in the germline V gene (reference sequence). V was cut by 5 bases and J by 1 base, with 8 bases left in between. The DNA for the CDR3 is TGTGCCAGCAGTCCCACAGAGAACACTGAAGCTTTCTTT. Residues: CASSPTENTEAFF.

On this clone itself: The sample has other DNA sequences that encode this CDR3 too. The chain links TRBV5-1 to TRBJ1-5, with 9 bases aligning to TRBD1. Germline values: CDR1 SGHRS, CDR2 YFSETQ. V shed 4 bases, J shed 5 bases, and the junction held 7 bases outside the gene matches. The CDR3 has 15 residues. The chain's CDR3 is CASSPGTGRDQPQHF. The CDR3 nucleotides read TGCGCCAGCAGCCCCGGGACAGGGCGAGATCAGCCCCAGCATTTT.

The chain has TRBV2 and TRBJ2-1; 10 bases agree with TRBD2. Unmatched junction bases numbered 2, after V lost 3 bases and J lost 9 bases. The CDR3 is made up of 13 amino acids. Germline V gene lookup returns CDR1 SNHLY and CDR2 FYNNEI. CDR3 sequence reads: CASSEGLASEQFF. In nucleotides, the CDR3 is TGTGCCAGCAGTGAGGGACTAGCGAGTGAGCAGTTCTTC. The variable domain in full, completed from reference TRBV2 and TRBJ2-1, reads EPEVTQTPSHQVTQMGQEVILRCVPISNHLYFYWYRQILGQKVEFLVSFYNNEISEKSEIFDDQFSVERPDGSNFTLKIRSTKLEDSAMYFCASSEGLASEQFFGPGTRLTVL.

The J gene is TRBJ2-5, the V gene TRBV14, with 8 bases matching TRBD1. V gave up 1 base and J gave up 5 bases; unmatched junction bases: 6. The CDR3 extends over 15 amino acids. The germline V gene has CDR1 SGHDN and CDR2 FVKESK. CDR3 amino acids: CASSQGRQGSETQYF. CDR3 nucleotide sequence: TGTGCCAGCAGCCAAGGTCGACAGGGGAGCGAGACCCAGTACTTC.

The genes are TRBV10-3 and TRBJ2-5, with 7 positions matching TRBD2. Trimming took 7 bases from V and 2 from J; bases not matched to a gene: 1. Germline CDR1 and CDR2: ENHRY and SYGVKD. The CDR3 consists of 12 residues. The CDR3 DNA follows: TGTGCCATCAATAGCGGGCAAGAGACCCAGTACTTC. It translates to CAINSGQETQYF.

With regard to this clone: The sample has other DNA sequences that encode this CDR3 too. The rearrangement uses TRBV4-1 and TRBJ1-1, with D possibly being TRBD1 (6 bases). Germline assignment: CDR1 MGHRA and CDR2 YSYEKL. CDR3 size: 13 residues. Trimming shortened V by 5 bases and J by 3 bases, and 10 bases separated the two germline ends. CDR3 protein: CASSARQDTEAFF. CDR3 nucleotides: TGCGCCAGCAGCGCACGACAGGACACTGAAGCTTTCTTT.

The chain joins TRBV2 to TRBJ1-4; 8 nucleotides match TRBD1. CDR1 SNHLY and CDR2 FYNNEI come from the germline V gene. Trimming cost V 3 bases and J 4 bases; bases outside gene matches: 7. This CDR3 is built from 16 residues. This CDR3 reads CASSDPTDRDNEKLFF. CDR3 bases: TGTGCCAGCAGTGATCCGACGGACAGGGATAATGAAAAACTGTTTTTT.

J is TRBJ1-5 and V is TRBV2, with D perhaps matching TRBD1 (5 bases). This CDR3 has 15 residues. Trimming took off 7 bases at V and 2 bases at J, with 15 bases between the two ends. Germline loops: CDR1 SNHLY, CDR2 FYNNEI. The CDR3 bases are TGTGCCAGCACCGTTCTCAGGGCTGGCAATCAGCCCCAGCATTTT. Translated: CASTVLRAGNQPQHF.

V and J are TRBV19 and TRBJ1-1; weak D call: TRBD1 (5 bases). The CDR3 runs to 14 residues. V lost 2 bases and J lost 7, with 14 bases in between. Germline lookup yields CDR1 LNHDA and CDR2 SQIVND (reference sequence). The CDR3, as DNA: TGTGCCAGTAGTATATGGACAAAAACTCATGAAGCTTTCTTT. Residues: CASSIWTKTHEAFF.

The V and J genes are TRBV15 and TRBJ1-2; D ambiguous. Deletions cut 3 bases from V and 2 bases from J, with 13 bases between. CDR1 LNHNV and CDR2 YYDKDF come from the germline V gene (reference sequence). This CDR3 comprises 15 residues. CDR3 in amino acids: CATSRQAGGNYGYTF. CDR3 DNA: TGTGCCACCAGCAGGCAGGCGGGCGGGAACTATGGCTACACCTTC.

The J gene is TRBJ1-4, the V gene TRBV3-1 (or the pseudogene TRBV3-2), with D hard to call. This CDR3 region has 14 residues. CDR1 and CDR2 (germline): LGHDT, YNNKEL (reference sequence). V lost 4 bases and J 4 bases, leaving 10 bases between the germline ends. CDR3 sequence (DNA): TGTGCCAGCAGCCCTCCGGGATTTAATGAAAAACTGTTTTTT. The encoded protein is CASSPPGFNEKLFF.

This chain joins TRBV3-1 (or the pseudogene TRBV3-2) and TRBJ2-1; 10 nucleotides align to TRBD2. This CDR3 region has 15 residues. Germline CDR1 and CDR2: LGHDT and YNNKEL (reference sequence). V shed 4 bases and J 12 bases; nucleotides not matched to a gene: 12. The CDR3 DNA sequence: TGTGCCAGCAGCCGTCGCGGGAGCGGGAGGGGGGGGCAGTTCTTC. Translating it yields CASSRRGSGRGGQFF.

CDR3 in amino acids: CASSQDDRGATYEQYF. Written as DNA, the CDR3 is TGCGCCAGCAGCCAAGATGACAGGGGGGCTACCTACGAGCAGTACTTC. This sequence joins TRBV4-1 and TRBJ2-7; TRBD1 agrees at 9 bases. This CDR3 is 16 amino acids long. Losses at the gene ends were 0 bases for V and 2 bases for J; bases not matched to a gene: 5. In germline, CDR1 is MGHRA, CDR2 YSYEKL.

This clone appeared a single time. The chain recombines TRBV9 with TRBJ1-6; D unresolved. V was shortened by 0 bases and J by 7 bases, with 5 bases between the two germline ends. Germline CDR1 SGDLS, CDR2 YYNGEE. The CDR3 is 13 amino acids. CDR3 sequence reads: CASSVAENSPLHF. In DNA, the CDR3 is TGTGCCAGCAGCGTAGCGGAGAATTCACCCCTCCACTTT.

The chain has TRBV7-2 and TRBJ1-4; no firm D call. Germline CDR1 is SGHTA and CDR2 is FQGNSA. Trimming pared 1 base from V and 10 bases from J, leaving 7 bases between. The CDR3 is 12 residues long. Written as DNA, the CDR3 is TGTGCCAGCAGCTTAGTCGAGAGAAAACTGTTTTTT. Residues: CASSLVERKLFF.

The chain has TRBV7-8 and TRBJ1-5; D perhaps matches TRBD1 (5 bases). Germline V gene data show CDR1 as SGHVS and CDR2 as FQNEAQ. The CDR3 spans 17 residues. V lost 8 bases and J lost 0, with 20 bases in between. In DNA form, the CDR3 reads TGTGCCAGCCGACCCGACCGACAGCTTAATAGCAATCAGCCCCAGCATTTT. Translated, it gives CASRPDRQLNSNQPQHF.

The chain is built from TRBV6-1 and TRBJ1-2; 12 bases are shared with TRBD1. The length of the CDR3 is 17 residues. The junction had 10 bases not matched to a gene; V was cut back by 4 bases and J by 4 bases. CDR1 is MNHNS, CDR2 SASEGT, per germline. CDR3 DNA: TGTGCCAGCAGTGTCCCCCCGGGACAGGGGGCGAGCTATGGCTACACCTTC. It yields the protein CASSVPPGQGASYGYTF.

The chain has TRBV3-1 (or the pseudogene TRBV3-2) and TRBJ1-6, with 7 nucleotides matching TRBD1. The CDR3 sequence is 17 residues long. V was pared by 2 bases and J by 6 bases, with 10 bases of the junction left unmatched. Germline CDR1 LGHDT, CDR2 YNNKEL (reference sequence). The CDR3 protein is CASSQTRGPGGNSPLHF. The CDR3 nucleotides are TGTGCCAGCAGCCAAACCCGGGGACCAGGGGGTAATTCACCCCTCCACTTT.

The gene calls are TRBV19 and TRBJ2-3, with a possible D match to TRBD1 (6 bases). The CDR3 consists of 15 residues. With 3 bases removed from V and 4 bases from J, the gap between germline ends came to 14 bases. Germline V gene lookup returns CDR1 LNHDA and CDR2 SQIVND (reference sequence). In DNA form, the CDR3 reads TGTGCCAGTAGTATGGGCAGGGGTTATGCAGATACGCAGTATTTT. Amino acid sequence: CASSMGRGYADTQYF. The full variable domain, its missing parts supplied by reference TRBV19 and TRBJ2-3, is DGGITQSPKYLFRKEGQNVTLSCEQNLNHDAMYWYRQDPGQGLRLIYYSQIVNDFQKGDIAEGYSVSREKKESFPLTVTSAQKNPTAFYLCASSMGRGYADTQYFGPGTRLTVL.

This chain joins TRBV18 and TRBJ2-1; 10 nucleotides match TRBD2. The V and J ends lost 4 bases and 10 bases, in that order; junction bases with no gene match: 4. This CDR3 comprises 13 residues. Germline lookup yields CDR1 KGHSH and CDR2 LQKENI. The DNA of the CDR3 is TGTGCCAGCTCACTCGAGCGGGAGGGCGAGCAGTTCTTC. This translates into CASSLEREGEQFF.

V gene TRBV27 combines with J gene TRBJ2-7; 9 bases agree with TRBD1. J lost 6 bases, V lost 5 bases, and 5 bases had no gene match. The CDR3 spans 13 residues. Germline V gene sequence: CDR1 MNHEY, CDR2 SMNVEV (reference sequence). CDR3 loop: CASSNTGGLEQYF. CDR3 DNA sequence: TGTGCCAGCAGTAATACAGGGGGCCTCGAGCAGTACTTC.

J is TRBJ2-1 and V is TRBV20-1; possibly TRBD2 for D (5 bases). V was trimmed by 4 bases and J by 7 bases, leaving 8 bases between them. This CDR3 contains 11 residues. The germline V gene has CDR1 DFQATT and CDR2 SNEGSKA (reference sequence). CDR3 nucleotide sequence: TGCAGTGCTATATCGGGGAATGAGCAGTTCTTC. Translation: CSAISGNEQFF.